This TCR beta chain was recovered during a study of blood T cell repertoires in COVID-19. For recovered donors of Cohort 3, there were two negative PCRs, clearance, or symptom resolution. TCRdb's table, derived via immunoSEQ multiplex PCR, lists solely in-frame clones and lacks some. The table lists a few hundred thousand clones, roughly 89% of them singletons. The CDR3 has 15 residues. V gave up 4 bases and J gave up 4 bases, with 11 bases separating them. Germline V gene data show CDR1 as LGHDT and CDR2 as YNNKEL (reference sequence). Sequenced input: PBMCs or T cells enriched from blood (not recorded which). This clonotype was obtained from a woman aged 45 to 65 who had recovered from COVID-19. The V call is TRBV3-1 (or the pseudogene TRBV3-2), the J call TRBJ2-6, with D possibly TRBD2 on 5 matching bases. The CDR3: CASSRRTGGANVLTF. CDR3 DNA sequence: TGTGCCAGCAGCCGTAGGACGGGAGGGGCCAACGTCCTGACTTTC.